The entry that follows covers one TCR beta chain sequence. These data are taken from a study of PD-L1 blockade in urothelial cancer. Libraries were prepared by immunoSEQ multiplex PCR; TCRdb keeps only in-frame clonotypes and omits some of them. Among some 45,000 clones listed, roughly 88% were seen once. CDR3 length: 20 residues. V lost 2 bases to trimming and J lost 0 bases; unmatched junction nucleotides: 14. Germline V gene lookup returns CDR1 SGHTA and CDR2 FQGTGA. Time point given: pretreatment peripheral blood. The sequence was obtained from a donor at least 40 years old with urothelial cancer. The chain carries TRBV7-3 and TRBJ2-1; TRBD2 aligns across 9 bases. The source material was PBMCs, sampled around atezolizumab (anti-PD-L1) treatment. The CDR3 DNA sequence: TGTGCCAGCAGCTTACTCGTGACTAGCGGAGCCCCCAGCTCCTACAATGAGCAGTTCTTC. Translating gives CASSLLVTSGAPSSYNEQFF.